This T cell receptor beta chain came from a study of T cells after yellow fever vaccination. Background on the study: In the case of low-cell-number fractions, SMART-Seq v4 Ultra Low Input was used for preparation. Findings and limits, study-wide: On re-exposure, the response was weaker but peaked faster, at day 5 versus 15. Sorted repertoires could include abundant contaminating clonotypes from bulk cells.

This clonotype has more than one count but fewer than ten. The antigen is undetermined. TCRdb called the 5' RACE reads again in MiXCR, with one record for every CDR3 protein. Among 450,000 to 650,000 distinct CDR3 sequences listed, 20% to 25% were seen once. The sequence was obtained from a man between 18 and 29 years old who received the YFV17D yellow fever vaccine. This sample comprised PBMCs, obtained less than 25 days after the first yellow fever vaccination.

CDR3 in amino acids: CASSLASGELFF. The CDR3 region has the DNA TGTGCCAGCAGCTTAGCTTCGGGGGAGCTGTTTTTT. The V and J genes are TRBV7-9 and TRBJ2-2; D call uncertain. CDR1 and CDR2 from the germline V gene are SEHNR and FQNEAQ (reference sequence). The CDR3 loop spans 12 amino acids. V lost 0 bases to trimming and J lost 8 bases, with 4 bases between them.